The next 25 T cell receptor beta chains were all read from a single sample in a study of T cell responses to AZD1222 COVID-19 vaccine (dated by TCRdb to about 2021). This specimen's time point label, interpreted: baseline before first vaccination. Library preparation employed the immunoSEQ multiplex PCR assay. Here the immuneACCESS table is served through TCRdb, limited to in-frame sequences with V and J called. Missing clones are a known gap in these copies; in checked studies unresolved V genes cover under half, and the rest lacks a known reason. Here the sample has more than 100,000 clones; around nine tenths occur a single time. 20% to 25% of the sample goes to the ten largest clones. The sample in question was peripheral blood, obtained on day 0 of AZD1222 vaccination. These receptors all stem from an adult in good health.

The genes are TRBV7-6 and TRBJ2-3; 11 positions agree with TRBD2. CDR1 SGHVS and CDR2 FNYEAQ come from the germline V gene. V lost 5 bases and J lost 5; bases outside the gene matches: 9. This CDR3 has 16 amino acids. The CDR3 sequence is CASSRNSGGAKDTQYF. DNA for the CDR3: TGTGCCAGCAGCCGGAATAGCGGGGGGGCGAAAGATACGCAGTATTTT.

The chain combines TRBV6-2 or TRBV6-3 with TRBJ2-3; D unresolved. From germline, CDR1 is MNHEY and CDR2 SVGEGT. V was pared by 5 bases and J by 6 bases, with 21 bases between. This CDR3 comprises 16 residues. This CDR3 is CASSAPSGPFTDTQYF. DNA of the CDR3: TGTGCCAGCAGTGCTCCGTCGGGCCCCTTCACGGATACGCAGTATTTT.

This clone was found a few times. The CDR3 coding sequence is TGTGCCTTAACCAGGGTCGAGCAGTACTTC. Translating gives CALTRVEQYF. This sequence joins TRBV19 and TRBJ2-7; possibly TRBD1 for D (5 bases). The CDR3 has 10 amino acids. With 11 bases removed from V and 6 bases from J, the gap between germline ends came to 11 bases. Germline values: CDR1 LNHDA, CDR2 SQIVND (reference sequence).

The V call is TRBV2, the J call TRBJ2-3, with 9 bases identical to TRBD2. Losses at the gene ends were 7 bases for V and 0 bases for J; bases not matched to a gene: 23. The CDR3 runs 21 residues. In germline, CDR1 is SNHLY, CDR2 FYNNEI. The CDR3 reads CASTPIGEFGGSGGSTDTQYF. The CDR3 coding sequence is TGTGCCAGCACCCCAATCGGAGAATTCGGCGGCAGCGGGGGGAGCACAGATACGCAGTATTTT.

The chain carries TRBV28 and TRBJ1-3; 8 bases fit TRBD1. V shed 7 bases, J shed 0 bases, and the junction held 5 bases outside the gene matches. The germline gives CDR1 MDHEN, CDR2 SYDVKM. The CDR3 is 15 residues long. The CDR3 region is CASTRTGSSGNTIYF. The CDR3 DNA reads TGTGCCAGCACCAGGACAGGGAGCTCTGGAAACACCATATATTTT.

The V and J genes are TRBV6-2 or TRBV6-3 and TRBJ1-1; D is ambiguous. Trimming cost V 6 bases and J 7 bases, with 12 bases left between them. CDR1 and CDR2 (germline): MNHEY, SVGEGT. The CDR3 covers 12 residues. CDR3: CASSPVGFEAFF. The CDR3 bases are TGTGCCAGCAGCCCCGTGGGTTTTGAAGCTTTCTTT.

This rearrangement joins TRBV28 to TRBJ1-2; the match to TRBD1 covers 8 bases. Germline V gene lookup returns CDR1 MDHEN and CDR2 SYDVKM. J lost 4 bases, V lost 6 bases, and 10 bases had no gene match. The CDR3 spans 15 residues. CDR3 nucleotide sequence: TGTGCCAGCAGCCCCCCGGGACAGGACTTCTATGGCTACACCTTC. This gives the protein CASSPPGQDFYGYTF.

This sequence joins TRBV19 and TRBJ2-3; D uncertain. Germline-derived CDR1 and CDR2 are LNHDA and SQIVND (reference sequence). The V end lost 6 bases, the J end lost 1 base, and 8 bases lay between the germline ends. This CDR3 comprises 13 residues. The CDR3 nucleotides read TGTGCCAGTAGGCCTTGGGGCACAGATACGCAGTATTTT. Amino acids: CASRPWGTDTQYF.

The chain recombines TRBV6-5 with TRBJ2-5; D perhaps matches TRBD1 (6 bases). V lost 6 bases to trimming and J lost 5 bases, with 13 bases between them. Germline CDR1 reads MNHEY; CDR2 reads SVGAGI. The CDR3 contains 13 residues. The CDR3 coding sequence is TGTGCCAGCAGGCTACAGGGAGCGGAGACCCAGTACTTC. This sequence encodes CASRLQGAETQYF.

This rearrangement joins TRBV6-6 to TRBJ1-1, with 11 bases fitting TRBD1. After removal of 2 bases from V and 5 bases from J, the junction contained 4 bases not matched to a gene. The CDR3 covers 15 residues. The germline V gene encodes CDR1 MNHNY and CDR2 SVGAGI (reference sequence). CDR3 protein: CASSYAWDRGTEAFF. The CDR3 DNA is TGTGCCAGCAGTTACGCGTGGGACAGGGGGACTGAAGCTTTCTTT.

The chain employs TRBV7-9 and TRBJ1-2; D not certain. Between the trimmed V and J ends, which lost 1 base and 5 bases, there was a span of 5 bases. Germline CDR1 SEHNR, CDR2 FQNEAQ (reference sequence). The CDR3 length is 12 residues. CDR3 in amino acids: CASSLGEYGYTF. The CDR3 DNA follows: TGTGCCAGCAGCTTAGGGGAGTATGGCTACACCTTC.

Only a few counts were recorded for this clone. This chain uses TRBV5-8 with TRBJ1-2; D is uncertain. Germline CDR1 SGHTS, CDR2 YDEGEE. The CDR3 has 15 amino acids. Trimming left V 4 bases short and J 6 bases short, with 19 bases between. CDR3 bases: TGTGCCAGCAGCCCGGTTTGGGGTTTGGGTGATGGCTACACCTTC. Its protein is CASSPVWGLGDGYTF.

The V call is TRBV5-1, the J call TRBJ2-7, with D possibly TRBD2 on 5 matching bases. CDR1 and CDR2 from the germline V gene are SGHRS and YFSETQ. The CDR3 is 13 residues long. Deletions cut 7 bases from V and 2 bases from J, with 13 bases between. CDR3: CASGNGEAYEQYF. As DNA, the CDR3 is TGCGCCAGCGGTAACGGGGAAGCCTACGAGCAGTACTTC.

The rearrangement links TRBV11-2 to TRBJ1-4; 7 bases match TRBD1. The CDR3 consists of 14 residues. J was trimmed by 5 bases and V by 3 bases; bases with no gene match: 3. Germline CDR1 is SGHAT and CDR2 is FQNNGV. The CDR3 DNA reads as TGTGCCAGCAGCTTGGACAGGAGGAATGAAAAACTGTTTTTT. Its protein is CASSLDRRNEKLFF.

In this sample, this clone turned up once. The genes are TRBV3-1 (or the pseudogene TRBV3-2) and TRBJ1-1; D remains unclear. CDR3 length: 16 amino acids. Trimming removed 0 bases from V and 0 bases from J, with 11 bases in between. CDR1 and CDR2 (germline): LGHDT, YNNKEL (reference sequence). In DNA, the CDR3 is TGTGCCAGCAGCCAAGATGCCGGCACAATGAACACTGAAGCTTTCTTT. Translating it yields CASSQDAGTMNTEAFF.

The CDR3 protein is CASSHRDQTGNEQFF. The CDR3, as DNA: TGTGCCAGCAGCCACCGTGACCAAACAGGGAATGAGCAGTTCTTC. The gene calls are TRBV11-2 and TRBJ2-1; D possibly corresponds to TRBD1 (6 bases). CDR1 is SGHAT, CDR2 FQNNGV, per germline. The germline V and J ends were trimmed by 5 bases and 7 bases, with 18 bases remaining between them. This CDR3 has 15 residues. The full variable domain, completed using reference TRBV11-2 and TRBJ2-1, is EAGVAQSPRYKIIEKRQSVAFWCNPISGHATLYWYQQILGQGPKLLIQFQNNGVVDDSQLPKDRFSAERLKGVDSTLKIQPAKLEDSAVYLCASSHRDQTGNEQFFGPGTRLTVL.

J is TRBJ1-4 and V is TRBV9; 9 bases fit TRBD1. Germline assignment: CDR1 SGDLS and CDR2 YYNGEE. J lost 8 bases, V lost 3 bases, and 2 bases had no gene match. The CDR3 contains 13 residues. The DNA for the CDR3 is TGTGCCAGCAGCGCCGGACAGGGGGAAAAACTGTTTTTT. It translates to CASSAGQGEKLFF.

This rearrangement joins TRBV7-2 to TRBJ1-2, with a tentative D call TRBD1 (6 bases). Germline CDR1 reads SGHTA; CDR2 reads FQGNSA. The CDR3 spans 13 residues. V was trimmed by 6 bases and J by 6 bases, leaving 14 bases between them. CDR3 sequence (DNA): TGTGCCAGCAGTCCCGGGACACAAAATGGCTACACCTTC. Its protein is CASSPGTQNGYTF. Complete variable domain (other parts from reference TRBV7-2 and TRBJ1-2): GAGVSQSPSNKVTEKGKDVELRCDPISGHTALYWYRQSLGQGLEFLIYFQGNSAPDKSGLPSDRFSAERTGGSVSTLTIQRTQQEDSAVYLCASSPGTQNGYTFGSGTRLTVV.

The chain has TRBV7-2 and TRBJ1-3; D is possibly TRBD1 (5 bases). Between the trimmed V and J ends, which lost 3 bases and 0 bases, there was a span of 9 bases. CDR3 length equals 15 residues. Germline CDR1 reads SGHTA; CDR2 reads FQGNSA. The CDR3 is CASSLTGLSGNTIYF. In nucleotides, the CDR3 is TGTGCCAGCAGCTTGACGGGGCTCTCTGGAAACACCATATATTTT.

This clone has a single count. The gene calls are TRBV7-2 and TRBJ2-7; D ambiguous. V was trimmed by 0 bases and J by 5 bases, leaving 11 bases between them. Germline CDR1 and CDR2: SGHTA and FQGNSA. This CDR3 contains 14 residues. CDR3 region: CASSLAGLSHEQYF. CDR3 coding DNA: TGTGCCAGCAGCTTAGCGGGATTGAGCCACGAGCAGTACTTC.

This sequence joins TRBV3-1 (or the pseudogene TRBV3-2) and TRBJ2-1, with 7 bases aligning to TRBD1. V trimming: 4 bases; J trimming: 2 bases; junction bases outside the gene matches: 20. This CDR3 region has 20 residues. Germline lookup yields CDR1 LGHDT and CDR2 YNNKEL (reference sequence). The CDR3 here is CASSRRSGTADNTTYNEQFF. The DNA for the CDR3 is TGTGCCAGCAGCCGGAGATCCGGGACAGCCGACAACACGACCTACAATGAGCAGTTCTTC.

This chain connects TRBV3-1 (or the pseudogene TRBV3-2) to TRBJ1-6; D uncertain. The length of the CDR3 is 16 residues. The V and J ends lost 1 base and 10 bases respectively, with 17 bases between them. CDR1 and CDR2 (germline): LGHDT, YNNKEL (reference sequence). Here the CDR3 DNA reads TGTGCCAGCAGCCAAGGGGGAGTCCAAGTATGGTCACCCCTCCACTTT. Protein product: CASSQGGVQVWSPLHF.

V gene TRBV7-8 combines with J gene TRBJ2-7; D gene uncertain. This CDR3 has 15 amino acids. Germline loops: CDR1 SGHVS, CDR2 FQNEAQ. With 4 bases removed from V and 6 bases from J, the gap between germline ends came to 19 bases. In nucleotides, the CDR3 is TGTGCCAGCAGCTCGGGTTGGGTGGGGTCCGGCGAGCAGTACTTC. Translation gives CASSSGWVGSGEQYF.

CDR3 protein: CASSLGQGNMDYGYTF. The CDR3 bases are TGTGCCAGCTCACTCGGACAGGGGAATATGGACTATGGCTACACCTTC. This sequence joins TRBV18 and TRBJ1-2; 9 bases are shared with TRBD1. There are 16 residues in the CDR3. Trimming cost V 4 bases and J 3 bases; bases outside gene matches: 9. Germline V lookup: CDR1 KGHSH, CDR2 LQKENI.

J is TRBJ1-2 and V is TRBV27; D uncertain. The CDR3 is 15 amino acids. The germline CDR1 and CDR2 sequences are MNHEY and SMNVEV (reference sequence). Trimming cost V 7 bases and J 3 bases, with 18 bases left between them. The CDR3 DNA follows: TGTGCCAGCAAAGCGTGGAAGGGAGGCGACTATGGCTACACCTTC. It encodes CASKAWKGGDYGYTF.